This T cell receptor (beta chain) was sequenced for a study of shared clonotypes between healthy human individuals. Whole-study findings and limits: Collection of samples was limited to blood; tissue repertoires likely differ.

The protocol was immunoSEQ multiplex PCR, while the TCRdb copy is restricted to in-frame clones and leaves out a portion. Among approximately 1.4 million clones, 95% to 99% were seen once, and the ten largest hold less than 0.55%. A note on this clone: The antigen is not known. Different DNA sequences within this sample yield the same CDR3.

V was trimmed by 3 bases and J by 1 base, leaving 13 bases between them. CDR3 length: 15 residues. Germline-derived CDR1 and CDR2 are KGHSH and LQKENI. The V and J genes are TRBV18 and TRBJ2-7, with D tentatively TRBD2 (7 bases). This receptor was identified in a man between 25 and 39 years old in good health. The specimen sequenced was naive CD4+ T cells sorted from blood. Documented subset: CD45RA+ positively selected. CDR3 sequence: CASSPLGGPSYEQYF. Here the CDR3 DNA reads TGTGCCAGCTCACCCCTGGGGGGGCCATCCTACGAGCAGTACTTC.